The rows below give T cell receptor beta chains drawn from one sample of a study of T-cell reconstitution after alpha-beta-depleted transplantation in children. Via MiXCR, TCRdb re-called the PCR reads, giving one row per CDR3 protein. The sample records 330,000 or so distinct CDR3 sequences, 10% being singletons. Sample: PBMCs, taken before TCRalphabeta/CD19-depleted stem cell transplant. These TCRs come from a boy under two years old with acute myeloid leukemia, due to receive a stem cell transplant. Both conserved end residues are part of each CDR3. The D gene is left open where the match is weak. The size field is filled for only some rows; it gives once, few, many or a size class.

size: many
D: TRBD1
V: TRBV27
J: TRBJ2-1
CDR3: CASHRQGTYNEQFF
DNA: TGTGCCAGCCATAGACAGGGGACCTACAATGAGCAGTTCTTC

size: few
D: -
V: TRBV30
J: TRBJ2-1
CDR3: CAWSTDSNNEQFF
DNA: TGTGCCTGGAGTACGGACAGCAACAATGAGCAGTTCTTC

size: many
D: TRBD1
V: TRBV6-2/TRBV6-3
J: TRBJ2-7
CDR3: CASTGGGTGLNEQYF
DNA: TGTGCCAGCACCGGAGGGGGGACAGGGCTCAACGAGCAGTACTTC

size: many
D: -
V: TRBV4-2
J: TRBJ1-5
CDR3: CASSQRWSNQPQHF
DNA: TGTGCCAGCAGCCAGAGATGGAGCAATCAGCCCCAGCATTTT

size: medium-sized
D: -
V: TRBV3-1
J: TRBJ2-3
CDR3: CASSPGAISDTQYF
DNA: TGTGCCAGCAGCCCCGGGGCTATCTCAGATACGCAGTATTTT

size: many
D: -
V: TRBV9
J: TRBJ2-5
CDR3: CASSGGEGETQYF
DNA: TGTGCCAGCAGCGGGGGGGAAGGCGAGACCCAGTACTTC

size: few
D: TRBD2
V: TRBV9
J: TRBJ2-3
CDR3: CASSESGRARDTQYF
DNA: TGTGCCAGCAGCGAGAGCGGGAGGGCCAGGGATACGCAGTATTTT

size: -
D: TRBD1
V: TRBV6-1
J: TRBJ2-7
CDR3: CASSTPGQASYEQYF
DNA: TGTGCCAGCAGTACCCCGGGACAGGCCTCCTACGAGCAGTACTTC

size: many
D: -
V: TRBV10-3
J: TRBJ2-7
CDR3: CAIRQDSAYEQYF
DNA: TGTGCCATCAGGCAGGACAGCGCCTACGAGCAGTACTTC

size: many
D: -
V: TRBV5-1
J: TRBJ2-7
CDR3: CASSLVESPYEQYF
DNA: TGCGCCAGCAGCTTGGTGGAGTCCCCCTACGAGCAGTACTTC

size: many
D: -
V: TRBV6-1
J: TRBJ1-3
CDR3: CASSLGPPSFWGNTIYF
DNA: TGTGCCAGCAGTCTGGGTCCCCCTTCGTTCTGGGGAAACACCATATATTTT

size: many
D: -
V: TRBV7-2
J: TRBJ1-1
CDR3: CASSLQMNTEAFF
DNA: TGTGCCAGCAGCCTACAGATGAACACTGAAGCTTTCTTT

size: few
D: -
V: TRBV15
J: TRBJ1-1
CDR3: CATSIGSHVNTEAFF
DNA: TGTGCCACCAGCATCGGTAGTCATGTGAACACTGAAGCTTTCTTT